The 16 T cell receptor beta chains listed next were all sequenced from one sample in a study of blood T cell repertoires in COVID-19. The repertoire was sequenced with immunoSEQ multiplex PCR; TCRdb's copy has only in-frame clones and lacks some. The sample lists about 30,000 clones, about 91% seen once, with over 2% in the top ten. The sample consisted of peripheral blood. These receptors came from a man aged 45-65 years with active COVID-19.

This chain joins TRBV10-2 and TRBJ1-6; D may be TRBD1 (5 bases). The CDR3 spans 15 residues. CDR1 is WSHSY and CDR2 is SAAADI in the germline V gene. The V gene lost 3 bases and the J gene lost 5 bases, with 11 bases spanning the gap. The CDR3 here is CASSDWGFDNSPLHF. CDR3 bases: TGCGCCAGCAGTGATTGGGGCTTCGATAATTCACCCCTCCACTTT.

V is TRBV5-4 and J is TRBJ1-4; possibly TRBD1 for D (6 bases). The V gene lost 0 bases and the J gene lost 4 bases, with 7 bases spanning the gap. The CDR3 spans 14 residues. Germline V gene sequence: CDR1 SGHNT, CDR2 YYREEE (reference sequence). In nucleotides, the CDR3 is TGTGCCAGCAGCTTGGGACAGGTTAATGAAAAACTGTTTTTT. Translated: CASSLGQVNEKLFF.

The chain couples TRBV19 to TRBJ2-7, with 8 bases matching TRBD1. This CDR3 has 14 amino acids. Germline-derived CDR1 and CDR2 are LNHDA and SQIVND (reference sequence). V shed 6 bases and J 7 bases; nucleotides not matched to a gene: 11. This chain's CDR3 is CASSLHGQGLEQYF. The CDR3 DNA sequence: TGTGCCAGTAGCCTCCATGGACAGGGCTTGGAGCAGTACTTC. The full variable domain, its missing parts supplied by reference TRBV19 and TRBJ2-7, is DGGITQSPKYLFRKEGQNVTLSCEQNLNHDAMYWYRQDPGQGLRLIYYSQIVNDFQKGDIAEGYSVSREKKESFPLTVTSAQKNPTAFYLCASSLHGQGLEQYFGPGTRLTVT.

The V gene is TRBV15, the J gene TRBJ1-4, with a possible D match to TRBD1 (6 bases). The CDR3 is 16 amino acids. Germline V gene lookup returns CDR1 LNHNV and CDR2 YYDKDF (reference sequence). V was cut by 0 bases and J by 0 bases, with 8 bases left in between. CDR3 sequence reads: CATSRDRTATNEKLFF. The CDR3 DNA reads TGTGCCACCAGCAGAGATCGGACAGCAACTAATGAAAAACTGTTTTTT.

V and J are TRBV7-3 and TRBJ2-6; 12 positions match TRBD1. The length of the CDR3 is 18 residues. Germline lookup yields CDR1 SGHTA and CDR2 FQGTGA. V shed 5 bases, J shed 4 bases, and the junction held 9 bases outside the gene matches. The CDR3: CASSPWGQGALGANVLTF. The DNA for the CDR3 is TGTGCCAGCAGCCCCTGGGGACAGGGGGCGCTAGGGGCCAACGTCCTGACTTTC.

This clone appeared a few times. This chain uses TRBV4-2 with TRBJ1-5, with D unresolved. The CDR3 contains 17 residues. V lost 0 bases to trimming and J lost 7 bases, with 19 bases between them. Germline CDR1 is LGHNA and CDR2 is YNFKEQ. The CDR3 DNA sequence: TGTGCCAGCAGCCAAGAAGTAGCAAGGGTCGGCGGGCAGCCCCAGCATTTT. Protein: CASSQEVARVGGQPQHF.

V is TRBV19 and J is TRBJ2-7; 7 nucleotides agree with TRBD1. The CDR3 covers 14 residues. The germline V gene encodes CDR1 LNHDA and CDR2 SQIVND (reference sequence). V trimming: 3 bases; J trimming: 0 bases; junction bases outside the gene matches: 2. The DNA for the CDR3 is TGTGCCAGTAGTATCCCAGGGGGCTCCTACGAGCAGTACTTC. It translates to CASSIPGGSYEQYF.

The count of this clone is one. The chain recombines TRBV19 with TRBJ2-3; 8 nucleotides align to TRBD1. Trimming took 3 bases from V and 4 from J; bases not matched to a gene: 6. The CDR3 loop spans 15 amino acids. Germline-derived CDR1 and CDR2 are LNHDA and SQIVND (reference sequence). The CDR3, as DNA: TGTGCCAGTAGTATCGGGACAGGACGGGCAGATACGCAGTATTTT. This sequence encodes CASSIGTGRADTQYF.

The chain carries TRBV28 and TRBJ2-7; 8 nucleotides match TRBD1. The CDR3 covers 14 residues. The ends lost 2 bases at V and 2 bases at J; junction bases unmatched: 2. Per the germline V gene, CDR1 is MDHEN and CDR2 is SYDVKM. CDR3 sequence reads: CASSLQGAAYEQYF. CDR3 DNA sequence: TGTGCCAGCAGTTTACAGGGGGCGGCCTACGAGCAGTACTTC.

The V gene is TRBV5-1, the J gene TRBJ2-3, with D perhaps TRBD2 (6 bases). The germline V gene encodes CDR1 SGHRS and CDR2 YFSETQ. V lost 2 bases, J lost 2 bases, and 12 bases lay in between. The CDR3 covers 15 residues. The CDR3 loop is CASSFNSGYTDTQYF. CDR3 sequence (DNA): TGCGCCAGCAGCTTCAATAGCGGCTACACAGATACGCAGTATTTT.

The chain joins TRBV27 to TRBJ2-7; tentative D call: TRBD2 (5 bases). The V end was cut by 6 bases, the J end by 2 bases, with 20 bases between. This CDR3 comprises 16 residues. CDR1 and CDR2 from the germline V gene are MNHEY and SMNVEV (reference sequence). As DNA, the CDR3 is TGTGCCAGCAGCTATTATTATGGCGGAGGAACCTACGAGCAGTACTTC. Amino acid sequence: CASSYYYGGGTYEQYF.

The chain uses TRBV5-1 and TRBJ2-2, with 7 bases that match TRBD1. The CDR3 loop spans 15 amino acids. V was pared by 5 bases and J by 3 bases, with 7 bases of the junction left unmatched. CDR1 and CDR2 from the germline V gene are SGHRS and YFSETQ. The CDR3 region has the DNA TGCGCCAGCAGAATTGACAGGGTTGACACCGGGGAGCTGTTTTTT. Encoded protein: CASRIDRVDTGELFF.

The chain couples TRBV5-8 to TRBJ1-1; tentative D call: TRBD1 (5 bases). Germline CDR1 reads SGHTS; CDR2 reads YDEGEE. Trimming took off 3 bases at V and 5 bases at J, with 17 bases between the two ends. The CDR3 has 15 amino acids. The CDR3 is CASSSAGTGGTEAFF. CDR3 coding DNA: TGTGCCAGCAGCTCGGCCGGGACCGGGGGGACTGAAGCTTTCTTT.

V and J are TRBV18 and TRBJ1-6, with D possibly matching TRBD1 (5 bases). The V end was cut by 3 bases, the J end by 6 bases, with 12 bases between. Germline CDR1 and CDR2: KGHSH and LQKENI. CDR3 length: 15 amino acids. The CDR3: CASSPPSGGNSPLHF. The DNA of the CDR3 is TGTGCCAGCTCACCGCCTTCGGGGGGTAATTCACCCCTCCACTTT.

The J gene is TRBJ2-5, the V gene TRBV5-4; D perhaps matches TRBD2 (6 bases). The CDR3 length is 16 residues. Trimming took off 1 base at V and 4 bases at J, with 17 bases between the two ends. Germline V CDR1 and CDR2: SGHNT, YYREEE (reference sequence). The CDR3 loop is CASSLSDRGGRETQYF. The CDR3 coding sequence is TGTGCCAGCAGCTTGTCCGATCGGGGAGGAAGAGAGACCCAGTACTTC. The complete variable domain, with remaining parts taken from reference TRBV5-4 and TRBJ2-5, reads ETGVTQSPTHLIKTRGQQVTLRCSSQSGHNTVSWYQQALGQGPQFIFQYYREEENGRGNFPPRFSGLQFPNYSSELNVNALELDDSALYLCASSLSDRGGRETQYFGPGTRLLVL.

In DNA, the CDR3 is TGCGCCAGCAGCTCGGACAGGGTGGCCGGGGAGCTGTTTTTT. Its translation: CASSSDRVAGELFF. The genes are TRBV5-1 and TRBJ2-2; 8 nucleotides line up with TRBD1. The CDR3 extends over 14 amino acids. V lost 3 bases to trimming and J lost 6 bases; unmatched junction nucleotides: 4. Germline values: CDR1 SGHRS, CDR2 YFSETQ.